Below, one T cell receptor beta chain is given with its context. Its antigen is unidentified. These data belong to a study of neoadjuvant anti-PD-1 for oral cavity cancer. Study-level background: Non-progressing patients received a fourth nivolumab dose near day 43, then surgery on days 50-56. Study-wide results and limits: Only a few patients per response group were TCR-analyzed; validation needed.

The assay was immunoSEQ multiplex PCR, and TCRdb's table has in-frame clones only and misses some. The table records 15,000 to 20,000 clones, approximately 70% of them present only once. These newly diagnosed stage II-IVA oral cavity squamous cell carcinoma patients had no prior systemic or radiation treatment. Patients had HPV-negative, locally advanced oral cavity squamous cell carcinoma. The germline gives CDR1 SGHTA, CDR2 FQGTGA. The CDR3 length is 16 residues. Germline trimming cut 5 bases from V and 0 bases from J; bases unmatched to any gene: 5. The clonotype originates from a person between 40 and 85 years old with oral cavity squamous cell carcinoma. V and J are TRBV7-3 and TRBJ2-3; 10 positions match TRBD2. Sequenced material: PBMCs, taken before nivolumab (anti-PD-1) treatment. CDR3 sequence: CASSLSGRTSTDTQYF. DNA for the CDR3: TGTGCCAGCAGCCTTAGCGGGAGGACTAGCACAGATACGCAGTATTTT. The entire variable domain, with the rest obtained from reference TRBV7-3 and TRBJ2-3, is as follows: GAGVSQTPSNKVTEKGKYVELRCDPISGHTALYWYRQSLGQGPEFLIYFQGTGAADDSGLPNDRFFAVRPEGSVSTLKIQRTERGDSAVYLCASSLSGRTSTDTQYFGPGTRLTVL.